The 20 T cell receptor beta chains below come from one sample, sequenced in a study of CD8+ T cells in alopecia areata. Treatment in this sample: oral pan-JAK inhibitor, 5-10 mg twice daily. RNA was isolated and reverse transcribed to cDNA, the sequencing template. Method: immunoSEQ multiplex PCR; TCRdb's copy keeps in-frame clones and lacks some. The profile shows over 150,000 clones, 55% to 75% of them singletons. This sample comprised CD4+ T cells sorted from blood, obtained at week 24, from a patient treated with tofacitinib. The receptors come from a human donor with alopecia areata.

J is TRBJ1-1 and V is TRBV30, with D possibly being TRBD1 (5 bases). From germline, CDR1 is GTSNPN and CDR2 SVGIG (reference sequence). Trimming stripped 4 bases from V and 5 bases from J, with 17 bases between. CDR3 size: 14 residues. In nucleotides, the CDR3 is TGTGCCTGGAAAGTTCGGGGGTTACTGACTGAAGCTTTCTTT. It is translated as CAWKVRGLLTEAFF.

This sequence joins TRBV10-3 and TRBJ2-2, with 10 positions matching TRBD1. With 11 bases clipped from V and 5 bases from J, the junction kept 8 bases outside the gene matches. CDR1 is ENHRY and CDR2 is SYGVKD in the germline V gene. The CDR3 extends over 14 amino acids. The CDR3 loop reads CAARTGGTTGELFF. The CDR3 DNA is TGTGCCGCCCGGACAGGGGGAACGACCGGGGAGCTGTTTTTT.

The rearrangement joins TRBV7-2 to TRBJ2-7; 7 bases align to TRBD2. J gave up 5 bases and V 5 bases, and 6 bases lay outside the gene matches. CDR3 length: 13 residues. The germline gives CDR1 SGHTA, CDR2 FQGNSA. The CDR3 DNA reads as TGTGCCAGCAGCAGGACTAGTCAGGACGAGCAGTACTTC. Its protein product is CASSRTSQDEQYF.

This chain uses TRBV5-1 with TRBJ2-1, with D possibly matching TRBD2 (6 bases). The V gene lost 1 base and the J gene lost 0 bases, with 11 bases spanning the gap. The length of the CDR3 is 16 residues. Germline CDR1 is SGHRS and CDR2 is YFSETQ. This CDR3 is CASSLLAVPSYNEQFF. The DNA of the CDR3 is TGCGCCAGCAGCTTGTTAGCGGTTCCCTCCTACAATGAGCAGTTCTTC.

This clone was detected only a few times. The chain joins TRBV14 to TRBJ1-2; D unclear. V was clipped by 2 bases and J by 0 bases, with 10 bases between them. The CDR3 spans 15 residues. CDR1 SGHDN and CDR2 FVKESK come from the germline V gene. The CDR3 sequence: CASSQHHRANYGYTF. In DNA form, the CDR3 reads TGTGCCAGCAGCCAACACCACAGAGCTAACTATGGCTACACCTTC.

This clone was counted between two and nine times. This chain uses TRBV27 with TRBJ1-2; no clear D gene. The CDR3 runs to 10 residues. Trimming stripped 9 bases from V and 6 bases from J, with 8 bases between. In germline, CDR1 is MNHEY, CDR2 SMNVEV (reference sequence). CDR3 protein: CASTGNGYTF. The CDR3 nucleotides are TGTGCCAGTACCGGGAATGGCTACACCTTC.

CDR3: CASTGVDTQYF. The CDR3 DNA reads as TGTGCCAGCACCGGCGTGGATACGCAGTATTTT. The rearrangement links TRBV6-1 to TRBJ2-3; D ambiguous. Germline CDR1 is MNHNS and CDR2 is SASEGT. CDR3 length: 11 amino acids. V lost 7 bases, J lost 6 bases, and 8 bases lay in between.

The chain links TRBV7-2 to TRBJ1-5, with 9 nucleotides matching TRBD1. The CDR3 totals 15 residues. Trimming at V came to 5 bases and at J to 3 bases, leaving 5 bases not matched to a gene. Germline CDR1 reads SGHTA; CDR2 reads FQGNSA. CDR3 residues: CASSLWDRVNQPQHF. Here the CDR3 DNA reads TGTGCCAGCAGCCTATGGGACAGGGTCAATCAGCCCCAGCATTTT.

With respect to this clone: A read error may produce the germline difference seen at one junction end. This rearrangement joins TRBV6-5 to TRBJ2-7; possible D gene TRBD2, 6 bases. In germline, CDR1 is MNHEY, CDR2 SVGAGI. The CDR3 loop spans 14 amino acids. In DNA, the CDR3 is TGTGCCAGCAGTTACAAAGGAGGGACCTACGCGCAGTACTTC. Protein product: CASSYKGGTYAQYF.

V usage is TRBV4-2 and J usage is TRBJ1-5, with D perhaps matching TRBD1 (5 bases). CDR1 is LGHNA, CDR2 YNFKEQ, per germline. This CDR3 is 14 amino acids long. Trimming removed 1 base at V and 5 bases at J, with 9 bases between. CDR3 region: CASSQAGGDQPQHF. CDR3 bases: TGTGCCAGCAGCCAAGCCGGGGGGGATCAGCCCCAGCATTTT.

The gene calls are TRBV7-3 and TRBJ2-2, with TRBD1 matching 7 bases. J was trimmed by 2 bases and V by 4 bases; bases with no gene match: 1. There are 14 residues in the CDR3. In germline, CDR1 is SGHTA, CDR2 FQGTGA. The CDR3 loop is CASSSGGNTGELFF. CDR3 coding DNA: TGTGCCAGCAGCTCAGGGGGAAACACCGGGGAGCTGTTTTTT.

The chain employs TRBV29-1 and TRBJ2-7, with D possibly TRBD2 on 5 matching bases. Trimming stripped 4 bases from V and 3 bases from J, with 13 bases between. CDR3 size: 13 residues. The V gene's germline CDR1 is SQVTM and CDR2 ANQGSEA. The CDR3: CSVGSEGFYEQYF. CDR3 nucleotide sequence: TGCAGCGTTGGGTCAGAGGGTTTCTACGAGCAGTACTTC.

V gene TRBV7-2 combines with J gene TRBJ2-4; D ambiguous. CDR1 is SGHTA and CDR2 is FQGNSA in the germline V gene. The CDR3 consists of 16 residues. Trimming cost V 1 base and J 0 bases, with 10 bases left between them. The CDR3 DNA is TGTGCCAGCAGCTTAGGTCCAGGTCAAGCCAAAAACATTCAGTACTTC. Its translation is CASSLGPGQAKNIQYF.

The CDR3 coding sequence is TGTGCCAGCAGTCTGGACAGGGTGAACACTGAAGCTTTCTTT. Translated, it gives CASSLDRVNTEAFF. The genes are TRBV6-5 and TRBJ1-1; the match to TRBD1 covers 8 bases. V shed 5 bases and J 0 bases; nucleotides not matched to a gene: 2. Germline V gives CDR1 MNHEY, CDR2 SVGAGI. This CDR3 has 14 residues.

This clone was counted a few times. This chain uses TRBV29-1 with TRBJ2-1; D is undetermined. The germline V gene encodes CDR1 SQVTM and CDR2 ANQGSEA. Trimming left V 5 bases short and J 4 bases short, with 12 bases between. The CDR3 consists of 13 residues. The CDR3 DNA is TGCAGCGTTCAGCCTCCGCTATACAATGAGCAGTTCTTC. Translated, it gives CSVQPPLYNEQFF.

This clone was picked up a small number of times. The chain employs TRBV14 and TRBJ1-2; a possible D gene is TRBD1 (5 bases). V dropped 1 base and J dropped 3 bases, with 9 bases sitting between them. Germline V CDR1 and CDR2: SGHDN, FVKESK. There are 14 residues in the CDR3. Written as DNA, the CDR3 is TGTGCCAGCAGCCAAGGGGACGGATACTATGGCTACACCTTC. It encodes CASSQGDGYYGYTF.

This chain uses TRBV28 with TRBJ1-1; possibly TRBD1 for D (6 bases). V lost 1 base to trimming and J lost 4 bases, with 10 bases between them. In germline, CDR1 is MDHEN, CDR2 SYDVKM. CDR3 length equals 14 residues. Here the CDR3 DNA reads TGTGCCAGCAGTTTATCGGGGGGCGTCACTGAAGCTTTCTTT. As protein: CASSLSGGVTEAFF.

This clone came up once. The chain carries TRBV6-1 and TRBJ1-2; TRBD1 might be the D (6 bases). The CDR3 is made up of 14 amino acids. The ends were cut back, 2 bases at V and 2 bases at J, with 9 bases in the middle. Per the germline V gene, CDR1 is MNHNS and CDR2 is SASEGT. The chain's CDR3 is CASSETGSNYGYTF. CDR3 nucleotides: TGTGCCAGCAGTGAAACAGGGAGCAACTATGGCTACACCTTC.

The CDR3: CASSAIWGDTEAFF. CDR3 nucleotides: TGTGCCAGCAGTGCGATTTGGGGGGACACTGAAGCTTTCTTT. The chain is built from TRBV2 and TRBJ1-1; D might be TRBD1 (5 bases). This CDR3 comprises 14 residues. The V gene's germline CDR1 is SNHLY and CDR2 FYNNEI. The V and J ends lost 4 bases and 3 bases respectively, with 12 bases between them. The variable domain in full, completed from reference TRBV2 and TRBJ1-1, reads EPEVTQTPSHQVTQMGQEVILRCVPISNHLYFYWYRQILGQKVEFLVSFYNNEISEKSEIFDDQFSVERPDGSNFTLKIRSTKLEDSAMYFCASSAIWGDTEAFFGQGTRLTVV.

The chain couples TRBV6-5 to TRBJ2-7; TRBD1 or TRBD2 may be the D gene (5 bases each). Germline assignment: CDR1 MNHEY and CDR2 SVGAGI. This CDR3 is built from 13 residues. Trimming cost V 2 bases and J 6 bases, with 11 bases left between them. For the CDR3, the DNA is TGTGCCAGCAGTTACAGGGACGGACGCGAGCAGTACTTC. It is translated as CASSYRDGREQYF.